Listed below are T cell receptor beta chains from one sample, sequenced in a study of T cells in Graves' hyperthyroidism and ophthalmopathy. TCRdb reprocessed the multiplex PCR reads via MiXCR and lists one record per CDR3 protein. The top ten hold roughly 52% of the sample, which has under 350,000 distinct CDR3 sequences, about 21% seen once. The sequencing input was blood. The receptors derive from a woman in her 50s with Graves' hyperthyroidism. Both conserved end residues are part of each CDR3. Fields, in order: clone size, CDR3 length, D gene, V gene, J gene, CDR3 protein, CDR3 DNA. A D gene is named only where the DNA matches it firmly. Clone size is shown for a subset of rows, as once, few, many or a class of expanded clone.

clone_size: once
cdr3_length: 16
d_call: TRBD1
v_call: TRBV5-1
j_call: TRBJ2-2
cdr3_aa: CASSRSGGASTGELLF
cdr3_nt: TGCGCCAGCAGCCGTTCAGGGGGCGCAAGCACCGGGGAGCTGTTGTTT

clone_size: few
cdr3_length: 18
d_call: TRBD1
v_call: TRBV19
j_call: TRBJ2-2
cdr3_aa: CASSQHQGALLNTGELFF
cdr3_nt: TGTGCCAGTAGCCAACATCAGGGGGCGTTATTAAACACCGGGGAGCTGTTTTTT

clone_size: .
cdr3_length: 13
d_call: TRBD1
v_call: TRBV20-1
j_call: TRBJ1-1
cdr3_aa: CSAREDRDHEAFF
cdr3_nt: TGCAGTGCTAGAGAGGACAGGGATCATGAAGCTTTCTTT

clone_size: .
cdr3_length: 15
d_call: TRBD2
v_call: TRBV20-1
j_call: TRBJ2-5
cdr3_aa: CSARGTSGGPETQYF
cdr3_nt: TGCAGTGCTAGAGGGACTAGCGGGGGGCCAGAGACCCAGTACTTC

clone_size: once
cdr3_length: 12
d_call: .
v_call: TRBV11-2
j_call: TRBJ1-2
cdr3_aa: CASSLGVGGYTF
cdr3_nt: TGTGCCAGCAGCTTAGGCGTGGGGGGCTACACCTTC

clone_size: many
cdr3_length: 14
d_call: TRBD2
v_call: TRBV20-1
j_call: TRBJ2-3
cdr3_aa: CSARRTSDTDTQYF
cdr3_nt: TGCAGTGCTAGACGTACTAGCGACACAGATACGCAGTATTTT

clone_size: many
cdr3_length: 15
d_call: TRBD1
v_call: TRBV18
j_call: TRBJ1-2
cdr3_aa: CASSPGQGANYGYTF
cdr3_nt: TGTGCCAGCTCACCGGGACAGGGGGCTAACTATGGCTACACCTTC

clone_size: many
cdr3_length: 14
d_call: .
v_call: TRBV6-1
j_call: TRBJ2-7
cdr3_aa: CASRFPGSGDEQYF
cdr3_nt: TGTGCCAGCCGATTTCCGGGCAGTGGGGACGAGCAGTACTTC

clone_size: many
cdr3_length: 14
d_call: TRBD1
v_call: TRBV11-2
j_call: TRBJ1-4
cdr3_aa: CASNRDRTNEKLFF
cdr3_nt: TGTGCCAGCAACAGGGACAGGACTAATGAAAAACTGTTTTTT

clone_size: once
cdr3_length: 15
d_call: TRBD2
v_call: TRBV7-2
j_call: TRBJ2-7
cdr3_aa: CASSKLAGSSYEQYF
cdr3_nt: TGTGCCAGCAGCAAACTAGCGGGTAGCTCCTACGAGCAGTACTTC

clone_size: .
cdr3_length: 15
d_call: .
v_call: TRBV6-1
j_call: TRBJ2-7
cdr3_aa: CASTGPGAPGDEQYF
cdr3_nt: TGTGCCAGCACCGGACCAGGGGCTCCTGGCGACGAGCAGTACTTC

clone_size: many
cdr3_length: 15
d_call: TRBD1
v_call: TRBV28
j_call: TRBJ1-5
cdr3_aa: CASSPTNRGPQPQHF
cdr3_nt: TGTGCCAGCAGTCCCACGAACAGGGGACCCCAGCCCCAGCATTTT

clone_size: few
cdr3_length: 17
d_call: TRBD2
v_call: TRBV10-3
j_call: TRBJ2-1
cdr3_aa: CAISPTSGFSSYNEQFF
cdr3_nt: TGTGCCATCAGTCCGACTAGCGGGTTTAGTTCCTACAATGAGCAGTTCTTC

clone_size: few
cdr3_length: 16
d_call: TRBD2
v_call: TRBV15
j_call: TRBJ2-1
cdr3_aa: CATSRESGNTYNEQFF
cdr3_nt: TGTGCCACCAGCAGAGAAAGCGGGAATACCTACAATGAGCAGTTCTTC

clone_size: many
cdr3_length: 18
d_call: TRBD2
v_call: TRBV11-3
j_call: TRBJ2-5
cdr3_aa: CASSLRRIAGVRVETQYF
cdr3_nt: TGTGCCAGCAGCTTACGAAGGATAGCGGGAGTACGGGTAGAGACCCAGTACTTC

clone_size: many
cdr3_length: 14
d_call: .
v_call: TRBV27
j_call: TRBJ1-1
cdr3_aa: CASSPRLQGSEAFF
cdr3_nt: TGTGCCAGCAGTCCTCGACTACAGGGTTCTGAAGCTTTCTTT

clone_size: .
cdr3_length: 15
d_call: .
v_call: TRBV6-1
j_call: TRBJ1-1
cdr3_aa: CASSENGTPNTEAFF
cdr3_nt: TGTGCCAGCAGTGAAAATGGGACACCCAACACTGAAGCTTTCTTT

clone_size: .
cdr3_length: 16
d_call: .
v_call: TRBV9
j_call: TRBJ2-5
cdr3_aa: CASSVAGSLDIETQYF
cdr3_nt: TGTGCCAGCAGCGTAGCTGGCAGTCTTGACATCGAGACCCAGTACTTC

clone_size: few
cdr3_length: 14
d_call: .
v_call: TRBV9
j_call: TRBJ2-5
cdr3_aa: CASSVTGVQETQYF
cdr3_nt: TGTGCCAGCAGCGTAACGGGAGTCCAAGAGACCCAGTACTTC

clone_size: few
cdr3_length: 13
d_call: .
v_call: TRBV28
j_call: TRBJ1-4
cdr3_aa: CASSLASEEKLFF
cdr3_nt: TGTGCCAGCAGTTTGGCATCAGAAGAAAAACTGTTTTTT

clone_size: once
cdr3_length: 16
d_call: .
v_call: TRBV6-6
j_call: TRBJ2-3
cdr3_aa: CASSYSPRESTDTQYF
cdr3_nt: TGTGCCAGCAGTTACTCGCCGAGGGAAAGCACAGATACGCAGTATTTT

clone_size: .
cdr3_length: 14
d_call: .
v_call: TRBV24-1
j_call: TRBJ1-5
cdr3_aa: CATSEAGVNQPQHF
cdr3_nt: TGTGCCACCAGTGAGGCAGGGGTCAATCAGCCCCAGCATTTT

clone_size: .
cdr3_length: 16
d_call: .
v_call: TRBV5-1
j_call: TRBJ2-2
cdr3_aa: CASSLAEEINTGELFF
cdr3_nt: TGCGCCAGCAGCTTGGCCGAGGAGATAAACACCGGGGAGCTGTTTTTT

clone_size: .
cdr3_length: 12
d_call: .
v_call: TRBV11-2
j_call: TRBJ2-1
cdr3_aa: CASSPWGFGQFF
cdr3_nt: TGTGCCAGCAGCCCGTGGGGATTTGGGCAGTTCTTC

clone_size: few
cdr3_length: 15
d_call: .
v_call: TRBV6-1
j_call: TRBJ2-2
cdr3_aa: CASSLEALLTGELFF
cdr3_nt: TGTGCCAGCAGCTTAGAGGCACTTCTCACCGGGGAGCTGTTTTTT

clone_size: many
cdr3_length: 19
d_call: TRBD2
v_call: TRBV6-2/TRBV6-3
j_call: TRBJ2-7
cdr3_aa: CASSYVPGTSGVAVSEQYF
cdr3_nt: TGTGCCAGCAGTTACGTACCTGGGACTAGCGGGGTGGCAGTCTCCGAGCAGTACTTC

clone_size: .
cdr3_length: 14
d_call: .
v_call: TRBV20-1
j_call: TRBJ2-2
cdr3_aa: CSAARLGSLGELFF
cdr3_nt: TGCAGTGCTGCCAGACTAGGATCGCTCGGGGAGCTGTTTTTT

clone_size: .
cdr3_length: 17
d_call: .
v_call: TRBV7-9
j_call: TRBJ1-1
cdr3_aa: CASSLGSGGGRNTEAFF
cdr3_nt: TGTGCCAGCAGCTTAGGGAGTGGGGGCGGACGGAACACTGAAGCTTTCTTT

clone_size: few
cdr3_length: 16
d_call: TRBD1
v_call: TRBV19
j_call: TRBJ2-1
cdr3_aa: CASSILSGQGINEQFF
cdr3_nt: TGTGCCAGTAGTATACTTTCAGGACAGGGGATTAATGAGCAGTTCTTC

clone_size: many
cdr3_length: 14
d_call: .
v_call: TRBV28
j_call: TRBJ1-2
cdr3_aa: CASSLEDRPYGYTF
cdr3_nt: TGTGCCAGCAGTCTAGAGGACAGACCATATGGCTACACCTTC

clone_size: .
cdr3_length: 15
d_call: .
v_call: TRBV7-2
j_call: TRBJ2-1
cdr3_aa: CASRPRASSYNEQFF
cdr3_nt: TGTGCCAGCAGACCGCGGGCTAGCTCCTACAATGAGCAGTTCTTC

clone_size: many
cdr3_length: 17
d_call: TRBD2
v_call: TRBV30
j_call: TRBJ2-1
cdr3_aa: CAWNLPYRLAGGNEQFF
cdr3_nt: TGTGCCTGGAACTTACCCTACCGACTAGCGGGGGGTAATGAGCAGTTCTTC

clone_size: .
cdr3_length: 15
d_call: TRBD2
v_call: TRBV15
j_call: TRBJ2-5
cdr3_aa: CATSPRLGGGETQYF
cdr3_nt: TGTGCCACCAGTCCCCGGTTGGGCGGGGGGGAGACCCAGTACTTC

clone_size: many
cdr3_length: 13
d_call: .
v_call: TRBV3-1
j_call: TRBJ1-5
cdr3_aa: CASSQGADQPQHF
cdr3_nt: TGTGCCAGCAGCCAAGGGGCGGATCAGCCCCAGCATTTT

clone_size: many
cdr3_length: 16
d_call: .
v_call: TRBV4-1
j_call: TRBJ1-4
cdr3_aa: CASSLVADRGKEKLFF
cdr3_nt: TGCGCCAGCAGCCTCGTCGCGGACCGAGGGAAGGAAAAACTGTTTTTT

clone_size: many
cdr3_length: 14
d_call: TRBD1
v_call: TRBV2
j_call: TRBJ1-2
cdr3_aa: CASSEQGQGYGYTF
cdr3_nt: TGTGCCAGCAGTGAACAGGGACAGGGCTATGGCTACACCTTC

clone_size: many
cdr3_length: 13
d_call: .
v_call: TRBV12-3/TRBV12-4
j_call: TRBJ1-6
cdr3_aa: CASSPMINSPLHF
cdr3_nt: TGTGCCAGCAGTCCTATGATTAATTCACCCCTCCACTTT

clone_size: .
cdr3_length: 12
d_call: .
v_call: TRBV7-3
j_call: TRBJ1-1
cdr3_aa: CASSSDYSTYVF
cdr3_nt: TGTGCCAGCAGCTCAGACTACAGCACATACGTCTTT

clone_size: few
cdr3_length: 17
d_call: TRBD1
v_call: TRBV18
j_call: TRBJ1-6
cdr3_aa: CASSPSRQGSYNSPLHF
cdr3_nt: TGTGCCAGCTCACCATCAAGACAGGGATCCTACAATTCACCCCTCCACTTT

clone_size: .
cdr3_length: 14
d_call: TRBD2
v_call: TRBV19
j_call: TRBJ2-5
cdr3_aa: CASSGRAGTETQYF
cdr3_nt: TGTGCCAGTAGCGGGAGGGCCGGAACGGAGACCCAGTACTTC

clone_size: many
cdr3_length: 10
d_call: .
v_call: TRBV11-2
j_call: TRBJ2-7
cdr3_aa: CASSSAEQYF
cdr3_nt: TGTGCCAGCAGCTCGGCCGAGCAGTACTTC

clone_size: .
cdr3_length: 13
d_call: .
v_call: TRBV29-1
j_call: TRBJ2-3
cdr3_aa: CSVVPGSTDAQYF
cdr3_nt: TGCAGCGTTGTTCCAGGCAGCACAGATGCGCAGTATTTT

clone_size: .
cdr3_length: 13
d_call: .
v_call: TRBV20-1
j_call: TRBJ2-2
cdr3_aa: CSAMFVGTGELFF
cdr3_nt: TGCAGTGCTATGTTTGTCGGGACCGGGGAGCTGTTTTTT

clone_size: many
cdr3_length: 17
d_call: .
v_call: TRBV6-1
j_call: TRBJ2-6
cdr3_aa: CASSDNFGGSGANVLTF
cdr3_nt: TGTGCCAGCAGTGATAATTTCGGGGGCTCTGGGGCCAACGTCCTGACTTTC

clone_size: .
cdr3_length: 14
d_call: TRBD2
v_call: TRBV29-1
j_call: TRBJ2-1
cdr3_aa: CSVVSGRIDNEQFF
cdr3_nt: TGCAGCGTTGTCAGCGGGAGAATCGACAATGAGCAGTTCTTC

clone_size: many
cdr3_length: 14
d_call: .
v_call: TRBV20-1
j_call: TRBJ2-5
cdr3_aa: CSARGDTTGGTQYF
cdr3_nt: TGCAGTGCTAGAGGGGACACGACCGGGGGGACCCAGTACTTC